One sample yielded the 10 T cell receptor beta chains listed below, sequenced in a study of naive and memory T cell subsets. Both TRBC1 and TRBC2 were covered by a beta constant-region primer of two equimolar oligonucleotides. The ligated cDNA underwent four PCR rounds using SP2 and nested alpha and beta constant-region primers. Each CDR3 protein is one row after TCRdb ran MiXCR on the UMI-ligation and nested PCR reads. The sample records 140,000 to 150,000 distinct CDR3 sequences, approximately 22% being singletons. These receptors have no known antigen. Whole-study findings and limits: Naive repertoires, especially CD8, held a few larger clonotypes, possibly memory cells re-expressing CD45RA.

Sequenced: naive CD4+ T cells from blood. The source is a human donor in good health.

V usage is TRBV6-6 and J usage is TRBJ2-1; the D is unclear. Germline loops: CDR1 MNHNY, CDR2 SVGAGI (reference sequence). V was shortened by 6 bases and J by 9 bases, with 15 bases between the two germline ends. This CDR3 spans 13 amino acids. The chain's CDR3 is CASSPPSGREQFF. The CDR3 coding sequence is TGTGCCAGCAGCCCCCCCTCCGGGCGTGAGCAGTTCTTC.

The chain employs TRBV19 and TRBJ2-2; the D is unclear. V was trimmed by 7 bases and J by 7 bases, leaving 13 bases between them. The CDR3 runs 13 residues. CDR1 LNHDA and CDR2 SQIVND come from the germline V gene (reference sequence). CDR3 sequence: CASNTNPLGELFF. The CDR3 DNA reads as TGTGCCAGTAACACAAACCCGCTCGGGGAGCTGTTTTTT.

This clonotype was counted between two and nine times. The DNA for the CDR3 is TGCAGCGTTGAAGGTCACGATGAAAAACTGTTTTTT. This codes for CSVEGHDEKLFF. The rearrangement joins TRBV29-1 to TRBJ1-4; D ambiguous. V dropped 1 base and J dropped 6 bases, with 6 bases sitting between them. Looked up from germline, CDR1 is SQVTM and CDR2 is ANQGSEA. The CDR3 runs 12 residues.

In this sample, this clonotype turned up a few times. The V call is TRBV7-2, the J call TRBJ2-2; D gene ambiguous. The V gene's germline CDR1 is SGHTA and CDR2 FQGNSA. Trimming left V 1 base short and J 3 bases short, with 9 bases between. The CDR3 runs to 15 residues. CDR3 coding DNA: TGTGCCAGCAGCTTAGTAGTCCGATACACCGGGGAGCTGTTTTTT. This gives the protein CASSLVVRYTGELFF. Based on the CDR3 plus reference TRBV7-2 and TRBJ2-2, the full variable domain is GAGVSQSPSNKVTEKGKDVELRCDPISGHTALYWYRQSLGQGLEFLIYFQGNSAPDKSGLPSDRFSAERTGGSVSTLTIQRTQQEDSAVYLCASSLVVRYTGELFFGEGSRLTVL.

This clonotype was seen repeatedly, ten times or more. This chain uses TRBV7-8 with TRBJ2-7; 12 bases are a match to TRBD2. This CDR3 region has 15 residues. Germline V gene data show CDR1 as SGHVS and CDR2 as FQNEAQ. V lost 2 bases, J lost 5 bases, and 4 bases stayed unmatched. The CDR3: CASSLRTSGNHEQYF. The CDR3 DNA reads TGTGCCAGCAGCTTACGGACTAGCGGGAACCACGAGCAGTACTTC.

The sample holds a few counts of this clonotype. The V call is TRBV11-1, the J call TRBJ2-3; no clear D. CDR3 length: 11 residues. V was shortened by 5 bases and J by 4 bases, with 4 bases between the two germline ends. CDR1 SGHAT and CDR2 FQDESV come from the germline V gene (reference sequence). The CDR3 DNA reads TGTGCCAGCAGCAACTCAGATACGCAGTATTTT. Translating it yields CASSNSDTQYF.

V gene TRBV3-1 combines with J gene TRBJ1-1; possible D gene TRBD1, 5 bases. The germline gives CDR1 LGHDT, CDR2 YNNKEL (reference sequence). CDR3 length: 18 residues. Trimming stripped 4 bases from V and 3 bases from J, with 24 bases between. The CDR3 loop is CASSRKKHGTERHTEAFF. In nucleotides, the CDR3 is TGTGCCAGCAGCCGCAAAAAGCACGGGACTGAAAGACACACTGAAGCTTTCTTT.

This sequence joins TRBV6-2 or TRBV6-3 and TRBJ1-2; D gene ambiguous. CDR1 and CDR2 from the germline V gene are MNHEY and SVGEGT. This CDR3 spans 13 amino acids. Deletions cut 6 bases from V and 2 bases from J, with 10 bases between. The CDR3 protein is CASRNDNNYGYTF. CDR3 sequence (DNA): TGTGCCAGCAGAAATGACAACAACTATGGCTACACCTTC.

In this sample, this clonotype turned up a few times. The genes are TRBV3-1 and TRBJ2-1; D gene ambiguous. The V end was cut by 1 base, the J end by 7 bases, with 8 bases between. CDR1 and CDR2 (germline): LGHDT, YNNKEL (reference sequence). CDR3 length: 13 residues. As DNA, the CDR3 is TGTGCCAGCAGCCAAGCTTCGCGGAATGAGCAGTTCTTC. It encodes CASSQASRNEQFF.

This clonotype was observed many times. V usage is TRBV29-1 and J usage is TRBJ1-1; D gene ambiguous. V was cut by 5 bases and J by 4 bases, with 14 bases left in between. There are 13 residues in the CDR3. Germline CDR1 reads SQVTM; CDR2 reads ANQGSEA. For the CDR3, the DNA is TGCAGCGTTTCTGGCGTTTTTTCCACTGAAGCTTTCTTT. Amino acid sequence: CSVSGVFSTEAFF.